These T cell receptor beta chains were read from a single sample in a study of metastatic and nonmetastatic thyroid tumors. TCRdb reprocessed the PCR reads using MiXCR. The profile shows about 20,000 clones, approximately 16% of them singletons. Sequencing was carried out using tumor tissue. Receptors were obtained from a female donor with papillary thyroid cancer or a benign thyroid nodule (not recorded which). Some clones in this sample may be carry-over from other donors' samples. Each CDR3 is given with its conserved first and last residue. D genes are given only for firm matches. Size values are once, few and many counts, or a class for expanded clones, and some rows have none.

j_call | clone_size | v_call | d_call | cdr3_aa | cdr3_nt
TRBJ1-5 | many | TRBV28 | . | CASTRGFSNQPQHF | TGTGCCAGCACGCGGGGCTTCAGCAATCAGCCCCAGCATTTT
TRBJ1-1 | many | TRBV28 | TRBD1 | CASRDTGTVNTEAFF | TGTGCCAGCAGGGATACCGGGACAGTGAACACTGAAGCTTTCTTT
TRBJ1-1 | few | TRBV27 | . | CDSSLLWNTGAFF | TGTGACAGCAGTCTCCTTTGGAACACTGGAGCTTTCTTT
TRBJ1-6 | many | TRBV9 | . | CASSVGYDSPLHF | TGTGCCAGCAGCGTAGGGTACGATTCACCCCTCCACTTT
TRBJ2-7 | many | TRBV5-1 | TRBD1 | CASTQGTGFYEQYF | TGCGCCAGCACCCAAGGGACAGGGTTCTACGAGCAGTACTTC
TRBJ2-2 | few | TRBV27 | TRBD1 | CASSPECTGGAGELFF | TGTGCCAGCAGTCCAGAATGTACAGGGGGCGCCGGTGAGCTGTTTTTT
TRBJ1-5 | medium-sized | TRBV6-1 | . | CASSLQGGQPQHF | TGTGCCAGCAGTTTGCAGGGAGGACAGCCCCAGCATTTT
TRBJ2-5 | many | TRBV7-8 | . | CASSRLQGPSCDF | TGTGCCAGCAGCCGCCTACAAGGGCCTAGCTGTGACTTC
TRBJ2-5 | many | TRBV6-1 | . | CASKKRGQETQYF | TGTGCCAGCAAGAAAAGGGGCCAAGAGACCCAGTACTTC
TRBJ2-3 | once | TRBV20-1 | . | CSASGVITDTQYF | TGCAGTGCTAGCGGGGTCATTACAGATACGCAGTATTTT
TRBJ1-6 | once | TRBV7-9 | . | CASSSSQSNSPLHF | TGTGCCAGCAGCTCCTCCCAGTCTAATTCACCCCTCCACTTT
TRBJ2-7 | many | TRBV19 | TRBD1 | CATTRGTGSAGYEQYF | TGTGCCACTACACGGGGGACAGGGTCGGCCGGCTACGAGCAGTACTTC
TRBJ1-4 | many | TRBV30 | TRBD1 | CALTQGAIEKLFF | TGTGCCTTGACCCAGGGGGCTATTGAAAAACTGTTTTTT
TRBJ2-5 | many | TRBV2 | . | CASRSNTGQQETQYF | TGTGCCAGCAGGAGCAACACCGGACAGCAAGAGACCCAGTACTTC
TRBJ1-1 | many | TRBV7-9 | . | CASSLGGGRPGENTEAFF | TGTGCCAGCAGCTTAGGGGGAGGCAGGCCGGGGGAAAACACTGAAGCTTTCTTT
TRBJ2-1 | . | TRBV12-3/TRBV12-4 | . | CASSLAASYNEQFF | TGTGCCAGCAGTTTGGCCGCCTCCTACAATGAGCAGTTCTTC
TRBJ2-5 | once | TRBV14 | TRBD2 | CANSHYGLALTETQYF | TGTGCCAACAGCCACTACGGACTAGCGTTGACAGAGACCCAGTATTTC
TRBJ2-1 | many | TRBV7-9 | TRBD1 | CASSRQGDSLEQFF | TGTGCCAGCAGCCGACAGGGGGACTCACTCGAGCAGTTCTTC
TRBJ2-3 | . | TRBV4-3 | . | CASSQDRRQEHTQYF | TGCGCCAGCAGCCAAGATCGAAGACAGGAACATACGCAGTATTTT
TRBJ2-7 | many | TRBV5-1 | . | CASSLGIAYEQYF | TGCGCCAGCAGCTTGGGGATAGCCTACGAGCAGTACTTC
TRBJ2-7 | many | TRBV7-9 | . | CASSFGTGSHPLDF | .
TRBJ2-2 | many | TRBV3-1 | . | CASSLRTSLGELFF | TGTGCCAGCAGCCTCCGGACCTCACTCGGGGAGCTGTTTTTT
TRBJ2-7 | once | TRBV11-3 | . | CASALSYEQYF | TGTGCCAGCGCCCTATCCTACGAGCAGTACTTC
TRBJ2-5 | once | TRBV2 | . | CASSAQYTQYF | TGTGCCAGCAGTGCCCAATATACCCAGTACTTC
TRBJ2-7 | . | TRBV5-6 | . | CASSLRGRTTYEQYF | TGTGCCAGCAGCTTGAGGGGACGAACCACCTACGAGCAGTACTTC
TRBJ1-2 | . | TRBV10-1 | . | CASSEYTDYGYTF | TGCGCCAGCAGTGAGTACACAGACTATGGCTACACCTTC
TRBJ2-2 | medium-sized | TRBV20-1 | . | CSARPGGGFGELFF | TGCAGTGCCCGCCCGGGAGGGGGCTTCGGGGAGCTGTTTTTT
TRBJ2-3 | many | TRBV9 | . | CASSVEYGRGTDTQYF | TGTGCCAGCAGCGTAGAATACGGGAGAGGAACAGATACGCAGTATTTT
TRBJ1-3 | many | TRBV5-1 | . | CASSLDGRASGNTIYF | TGCGCCAGCAGCTTGGACGGCAGGGCCTCTGGAAACACCATATATTTT
TRBJ1-3 | many | TRBV28 | . | CASRLGGNGNTIYF | TGTGCCAGCAGACTCGGGGGTAATGGAAACACCATATATTTT
TRBJ1-2 | medium-sized | TRBV30 | . | CAWSKRRDTGLRYTF | TGTGCCTGGAGTAAAAGACGGGACACAGGGTTACGCTACACCTTC
TRBJ2-7 | medium-sized | TRBV20-1 | TRBD1 | CSARSAHRGLFEQYF | TGCAGTGCTAGGTCGGCCCACAGGGGGCTCTTCGAGCAGTACTTC
TRBJ1-5 | many | TRBV20-1 | . | CSAGGTKAGNQPQHF | TGCAGTGCCGGGGGCACAAAGGCGGGCAATCAGCCCCAGCATTTT
TRBJ2-2 | many | TRBV9 | . | CASSPRGGDRANTGELFF | TGTGCCAGCAGCCCACGGGGTGGAGACAGAGCGAACACCGGGGAGCTGTTTTTT
TRBJ1-4 | medium-sized | TRBV27 | TRBD1 | CASSWTGREKLFF | TGTGCCAGCAGCTGGACAGGGAGGGAAAAACTGTTTTTT
TRBJ2-6 | many | TRBV19 | . | CASSISGSGANVLTF | TGTGCCAGTAGTATTAGTGGGTCGGGGGCCAACGTCCTGACTTTC
TRBJ1-1 | few | TRBV6-5 | TRBD1 | CASSYSTRGSSTEAFF | TGCGCCAGCAGTTACTCCACCAGGGGGAGTAGCACTGAAGCTTTCTTT
TRBJ2-5 | medium-sized | TRBV6-1 | TRBD1 | CASSETGGREETQYF | TGTGCCAGCAGTGAAACAGGGGGCCGCGAAGAGACCCAGTACTTC
TRBJ1-2 | . | TRBV3-1 | . | CANNWANYGYTF | TGTGCCAACAATTGGGCTAACTATGGCTACACCTTC
TRBJ2-5 | . | TRBV5-5 | . | CASSLPQGGETQYF | TGTGCCAGCAGCTTGCCGCAGGGTGGAGAGACCCAGTACTTC
TRBJ2-1 | many | TRBV11-3 | . | CASSPAGTTQFF | TGTGCCAGCAGTCCGGCCGGGACGACGCAGTTCTTC
TRBJ2-7 | many | TRBV19 | . | CASSFRRGLGEQYF | TGCGCCAGTAGCTTCCGACGAGGCCTGGGGGAGCAGTACTTC
TRBJ2-2 | . | TRBV5-1 | . | CASSLEGGANTWELFF | TGCGCCAGCAGCTTGGAAGGGGGGGCGAACACCTGGGAGCTGTTTTTT
TRBJ1-1 | . | TRBV6-1 | TRBD1 | CASSEPGGGTEAFF | TGTGCCAGCAGTGAGCCAGGGGGAGGTACTGAAGCTTTCTTT
TRBJ1-2 | many | TRBV11-2 | . | CASSYRDRANYGYTF | TGTGCCAGCAGCTACCGGGACCGAGCTAACTATGGCTACACCTTC
TRBJ1-1 | few | TRBV16 | . | CASNPVPFSDTGAFF | TGTGCCAGCAACCCCGTCCCATTTTCGGACACTGGAGCTTTCTTT
TRBJ2-3 | many | TRBV20-1 | . | CSASHPHMETQYF | TGCAGTGCTAGTCATCCTCACATGGAGACGCAGTATTTT
TRBJ2-2 | . | TRBV4-1 | . | CASSQDLGHFSNTGELFF | TGCGCCAGCAGCCAAGATCTAGGTCATTTTTCGAACACCGGGGAGCTGTTTTTT
TRBJ1-5 | . | TRBV6-1 | . | CASIRGGSNQPQHF | TGTGCCAGTATTCGGGGGGGGTCCAATCAGCCCCAGCATTTT
TRBJ2-3 | many | TRBV7-3 | TRBD2 | CASSPTGTSGPTDTQYF | TGTGCCAGCAGCCCCACCGGGACTAGCGGACCCACAGATACGCAGTATTTT
TRBJ2-2 | . | TRBV20-1 | . | CSARGGGGRIGELFF | TGCAGTGCTAGAGGGGGTGGCGGGCGTATCGGGGAGCTGTTTTTT
TRBJ2-3 | many | TRBV5-5 | . | CASSSRSDTQYF | TGTGCCAGCAGCTCTAGGTCAGATACGCAGTATTTT
TRBJ2-6 | many | TRBV15 | . | CATSRDRRGGMMGSGANVLTF | TGTGCCACCAGCAGAGATAGGAGAGGGGGTATGATGGGGTCTGGGGCCAACGTCCTGACTTTC
TRBJ2-7 | many | TRBV7-8 | TRBD2 | CASSFTSGSIYEQYF | TGTGCCAGCAGCTTTACTAGCGGGAGTATCTACGAGCAGTACTTC